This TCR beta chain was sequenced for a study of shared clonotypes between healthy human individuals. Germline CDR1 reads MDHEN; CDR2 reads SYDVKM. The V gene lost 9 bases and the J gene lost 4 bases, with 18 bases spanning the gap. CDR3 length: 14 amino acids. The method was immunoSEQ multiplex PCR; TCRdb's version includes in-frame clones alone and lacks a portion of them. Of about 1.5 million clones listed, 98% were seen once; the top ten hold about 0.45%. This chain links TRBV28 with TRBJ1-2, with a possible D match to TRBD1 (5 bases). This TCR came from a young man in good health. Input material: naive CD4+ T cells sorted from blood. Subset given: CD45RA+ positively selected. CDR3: CASRGPGWVYGYTF. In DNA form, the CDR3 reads TGTGCCAGTCGCGGGCCAGGGTGGGTCTATGGCTACACCTTC.